These T cell receptor beta chains were read from a single sample in a study of shared clonotypes between healthy human individuals. TCRdb's copy holds only in-frame clones and misses some; the assay was immunoSEQ multiplex PCR. The repertoire has about 560,000 clones, 70% to 80% of them found once; the top ten carry more than 10%. The material sequenced was PBMCs. The receptors here all came from a woman in her thirties or forties in good health. Some clones in this sample may be carry-over from other donors' samples. The CDR3 runs from the conserved cysteine through the conserved F or W. Fields, in order: V gene, D gene, clone size, J gene, CDR3 protein, CDR3 DNA. D genes are given only for firm matches. Clone size is stated in some rows and not others, as once, few, many or a class when expanded.

>TRBV7-2|TRBD1|-|TRBJ2-7
CASSLETGREQYF
TGTGCCAGCAGCTTAGAGACAGGGCGAGAGCAGTACTTC
>TRBV20-1|-|-|TRBJ1-1
CSARQATGAFF
TGCAGTGCAAGACAGGCTACTGGAGCTTTCTTT
>TRBV27|TRBD1|few|TRBJ2-7
CASRSTGANSYEQYF
TGTGCCAGCAGATCGACAGGGGCTAACTCCTACGAGCAGTACTTC
>TRBV28|-|-|TRBJ1-1
CASSPGRRNTEAFF
TGTGCCAGCAGCCCCGGTCGGCGGAACACTGAAGCTTTCTTT
>TRBV9|-|-|TRBJ1-2
CASSVSGALGYGYTF
TGTGCCAGCAGCGTTTCGGGGGCGCTTGGCTATGGCTACACCTTC
>TRBV5-4|-|-|TRBJ1-3
CASSMDIPSGNTIYF
TGTGCCAGCAGCATGGACATTCCCTCTGGAAACACCATATATTTT
>TRBV21-1|-|-|TRBJ2-7
CASSKARRGLFREQYF
TGTGCCAGCAGCAAAGCCCGCAGGGGGCTTTTTCGGGAGCAGTACTTC
>TRBV29-1|-|-|TRBJ2-3
CSVGGRTSTDTQYF
TGCAGCGTTGGAGGTCGGACTAGCACAGATACGCAGTATTTT
>TRBV30|-|-|TRBJ1-3
CAWSFGTVSSGNTIYF
TGTGCCTGGAGTTTCGGAACGGTGAGCTCTGGAAACACCATATATTTT
>TRBV2|-|-|TRBJ2-3
CASHGASTDTQYF
TGTGCCAGCCATGGGGCCTCCACAGATACGCAGTATTTT
>TRBV6-1|-|-|TRBJ2-1
CASSDLGGGPIGQFF
TGTGCCAGCAGTGATCTGGGGGGAGGACCGATTGGGCAGTTCTTC
>TRBV19|-|many|TRBJ1-1
CASSNPGMNTEAFF
TGTGCCAGTAGTAATCCGGGGATGAACACTGAAGCTTTCTTT
>TRBV7-6|TRBD1|-|TRBJ1-1
CASSPRRPGQKMNTEAFF
TGTGCCAGCAGCCCAAGGCGTCCGGGACAGAAAATGAACACTGAAGCTTTCTTT
>TRBV20-1|-|-|TRBJ1-2
CSARTVYGYTF
TGCAGTGCTAGGACAGTCTATGGCTACACCTTC
>TRBV7-9|TRBD1|-|TRBJ1-2
CASSLTGYGYTF
TGTGCCAGCAGCTTGACAGGGTATGGCTACACCTTC
>TRBV6-6|-|-|TRBJ2-3
CASSYGRDTDTQYF
TGTGCCAGCAGTTACGGCCGGGACACAGATACGCAGTATTTT
>TRBV7-8|-|-|TRBJ2-7
CASSFSPGLGSYEQYF
TGTGCCAGCAGCTTTTCGCCGGGACTCGGATCATACGAGCAGTACTTC
>TRBV7-9|TRBD1|-|TRBJ2-7
CASSRDREPYEQYF
TGTGCCAGCAGCCGGGACAGGGAACCCTACGAGCAGTACTTC
>TRBV27|TRBD1|-|TRBJ1-1
CASSSHRDRHMNTEAFF
TGTGCCAGCAGTTCCCATCGGGACAGACACATGAACACTGAAGCTTTCTTT
>TRBV11-2|-|few|TRBJ1-1
CASSLPPHTEAFF
TGTGCCAGCAGCTTACCCCCCCACACTGAAGCTTTCTTT
>TRBV7-9|-|-|TRBJ1-5
CASSFSSPDNQPQHF
TGTGCCAGCAGCTTTTCTTCCCCTGACAATCAGCCCCAGCATTTT
>TRBV28|-|-|TRBJ1-4
CASSLGHGGANEKLFF
TGTGCCAGCAGTTTGGGACACGGAGGGGCTAATGAAAAACTGTTTTTT
>TRBV28|TRBD1|few|TRBJ2-2
CASKTGETTGELFF
TGTGCCAGCAAGACAGGGGAGACCACCGGGGAGCTGTTTTTT
>TRBV28|-|-|TRBJ1-5
CASSSRKRTASNQPQHF
TGTGCCAGCAGTTCCAGGAAGAGGACAGCTAGCAATCAGCCCCAGCATTTT
>TRBV2|-|-|TRBJ1-5
CASSEVFSGDQPQHF
TGTGCCAGCAGTGAAGTATTTTCCGGAGATCAGCCCCAGCATTTT
>TRBV5-1|TRBD1|-|TRBJ2-7
CASSLTGGYEQYF
TGCGCCAGCAGCTTGACAGGGGGTTACGAGCAGTACTTC
>TRBV4-1|TRBD1|once|TRBJ2-7
CASSQAVGQGREQYF
TGCGCCAGCAGCCAAGCCGTAGGACAGGGCCGCGAGCAGTACTTC
>TRBV7-8|-|-|TRBJ1-1
CASSFSPGTNTEAFF
TGTGCCAGCAGCTTCTCCCCAGGGACTAACACTGAAGCTTTCTTT